The 7 T cell receptor beta chains below all came from one sample that was sequenced in a study of shared clonotypes between healthy human individuals. TCRdb's table, derived via immunoSEQ multiplex PCR, lists solely in-frame clones and lacks some. The data contain about 2.4 million clones, roughly 93% of them singletons. The sample comprised naive CD4+ T cells from PBMCs. Subset specified: CD45RA+ positively selected. These receptors were collected from a man younger than 30 in good health. Some clones in this sample may be carry-over from other donors' samples.

As regards this clone: At the DNA level, this CDR3 is encoded by other sequences in the same sample as well. The V gene is TRBV6-1, the J gene TRBJ2-2; no clear D. The CDR3 has 12 residues. The germline gives CDR1 MNHNS, CDR2 SASEGT. V gave up 6 bases and J gave up 0 bases, with 2 bases separating them. CDR3 residues: CASSPNTGELFF. The CDR3 DNA reads as TGTGCCAGCAGCCCGAACACCGGGGAGCTGTTTTTT.

The rearrangement joins TRBV19 to TRBJ1-1; D is undetermined. The germline gives CDR1 LNHDA, CDR2 SQIVND (reference sequence). The CDR3 runs to 17 residues. Trimming shortened V by 2 bases and J by 6 bases, and 22 bases separated the two germline ends. CDR3 protein: CASSITVIGKYGAEAFF. The CDR3 DNA sequence: TGTGCCAGTAGTATAACTGTTATCGGGAAATATGGAGCTGAAGCTTTCTTT.

This clone has just one count. The chain is built from TRBV6-5 and TRBJ1-3; no clear D. V lost 3 bases and J 2 bases, leaving 11 bases between the germline ends. The CDR3 runs 15 residues. CDR1 is MNHEY and CDR2 is SVGAGI in the germline V gene. For the CDR3, the DNA is TGTGCCAGCAGTTATGCCGGGCCTACTGGAAACACCATATATTTT. Protein sequence: CASSYAGPTGNTIYF.

V usage is TRBV19 and J usage is TRBJ2-2; D is unclear. The CDR3 totals 13 residues. The germline gives CDR1 LNHDA, CDR2 SQIVND (reference sequence). Trimming removed 7 bases from V and 7 bases from J, with 13 bases in between. The CDR3 DNA reads as TGTGCCAGTACCCTAAGGGATGTCGGGGAGCTGTTTTTT. Protein product: CASTLRDVGELFF.

The V and J genes are TRBV19 and TRBJ1-1; D is perhaps TRBD1 (5 bases). V was pared by 5 bases and J by 4 bases, with 14 bases between. The germline CDR1 and CDR2 sequences are LNHDA and SQIVND (reference sequence). This CDR3 is 14 amino acids long. CDR3 amino acids: CASSSRGGVTEAFF. Written as DNA, the CDR3 is TGTGCCAGTAGTTCGAGGGGAGGGGTCACTGAAGCTTTCTTT.

CDR3 bases: TGTGCCAGCAGCTCTCACAGGGGGCTCGCGAACACTGAAGCTTTCTTT. It encodes CASSSHRGLANTEAFF. The rearrangement links TRBV5-5 to TRBJ1-1, with 9 bases identical to TRBD1. The germline V gene has CDR1 SGHKS and CDR2 YYEKEE (reference sequence). This CDR3 has 16 amino acids. The trim removed 3 bases at V and 1 base at J, leaving 7 bases unmatched.

This clone was seen only once. The chain uses TRBV10-3 and TRBJ2-2, with D perhaps matching TRBD2 (6 bases). This CDR3 comprises 14 residues. V lost 11 bases to trimming and J lost 1 base, with 14 bases between them. CDR1 is ENHRY and CDR2 is SYGVKD in the germline V gene. CDR3 bases: TGTGCCTCGGGAGTGGGCGGGAACACCGGGGAGCTGTTTTTT. It is translated as CASGVGGNTGELFF.